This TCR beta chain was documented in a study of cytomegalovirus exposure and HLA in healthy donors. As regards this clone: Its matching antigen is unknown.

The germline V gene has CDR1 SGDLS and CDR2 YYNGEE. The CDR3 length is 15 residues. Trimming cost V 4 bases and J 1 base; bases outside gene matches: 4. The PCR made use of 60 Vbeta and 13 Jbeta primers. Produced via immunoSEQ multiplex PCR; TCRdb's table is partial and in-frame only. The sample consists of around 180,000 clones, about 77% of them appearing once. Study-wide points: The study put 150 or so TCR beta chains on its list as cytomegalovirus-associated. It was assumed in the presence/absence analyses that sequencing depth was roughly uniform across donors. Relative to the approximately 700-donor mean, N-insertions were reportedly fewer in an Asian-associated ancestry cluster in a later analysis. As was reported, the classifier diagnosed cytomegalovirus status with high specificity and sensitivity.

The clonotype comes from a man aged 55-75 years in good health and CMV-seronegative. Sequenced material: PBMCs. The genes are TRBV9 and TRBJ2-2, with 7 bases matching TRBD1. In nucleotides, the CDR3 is TGTGCCAGCAGCCTTCGACAGGGGAACACCGGGGAGCTGTTTTTT. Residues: CASSLRQGNTGELFF.